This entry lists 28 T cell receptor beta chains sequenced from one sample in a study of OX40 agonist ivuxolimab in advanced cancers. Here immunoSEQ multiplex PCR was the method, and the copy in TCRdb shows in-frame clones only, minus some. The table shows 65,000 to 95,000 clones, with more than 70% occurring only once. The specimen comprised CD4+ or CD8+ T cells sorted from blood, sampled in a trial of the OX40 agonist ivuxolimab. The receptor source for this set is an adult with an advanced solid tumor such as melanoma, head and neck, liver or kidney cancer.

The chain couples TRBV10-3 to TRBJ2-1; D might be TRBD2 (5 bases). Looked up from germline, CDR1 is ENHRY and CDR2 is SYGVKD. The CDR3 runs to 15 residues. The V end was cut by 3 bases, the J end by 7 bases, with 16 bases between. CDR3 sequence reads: CAISDRAAKGNEQFF. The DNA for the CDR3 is TGTGCCATCAGTGATCGAGCGGCCAAAGGTAATGAGCAGTTCTTC.

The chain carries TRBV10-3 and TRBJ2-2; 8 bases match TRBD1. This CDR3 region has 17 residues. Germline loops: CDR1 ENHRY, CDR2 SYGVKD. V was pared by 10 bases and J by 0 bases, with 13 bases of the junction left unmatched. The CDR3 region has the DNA TGTGCCACCACCAGGCAGGGGGCCGGATCGAACACCGGGGAGCTGTTTTTT. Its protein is CATTRQGAGSNTGELFF.

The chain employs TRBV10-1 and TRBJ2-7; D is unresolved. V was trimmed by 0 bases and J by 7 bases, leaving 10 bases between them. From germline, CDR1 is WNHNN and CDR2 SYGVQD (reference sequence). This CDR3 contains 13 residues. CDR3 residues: CASSESTSGEQYF. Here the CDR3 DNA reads TGCGCCAGCAGTGAGTCAACTTCTGGGGAGCAGTACTTC.

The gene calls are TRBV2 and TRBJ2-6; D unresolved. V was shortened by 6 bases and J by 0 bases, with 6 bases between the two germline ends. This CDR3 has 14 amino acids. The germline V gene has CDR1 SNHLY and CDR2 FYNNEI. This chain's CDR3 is CASRAVSGANVLTF. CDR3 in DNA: TGTGCCAGCAGAGCAGTCTCTGGGGCCAACGTCCTGACTTTC.

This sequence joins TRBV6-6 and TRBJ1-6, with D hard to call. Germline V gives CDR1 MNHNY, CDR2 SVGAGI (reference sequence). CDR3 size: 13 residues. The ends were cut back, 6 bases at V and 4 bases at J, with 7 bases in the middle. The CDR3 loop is CASSERYNSPLHF. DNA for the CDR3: TGTGCCAGCAGCGAAAGATATAATTCACCCCTCCACTTT.

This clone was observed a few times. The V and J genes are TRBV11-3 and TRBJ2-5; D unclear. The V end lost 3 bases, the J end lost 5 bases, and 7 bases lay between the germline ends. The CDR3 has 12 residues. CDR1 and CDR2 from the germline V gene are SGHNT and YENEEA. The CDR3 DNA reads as TGTGCCAGCAGCTTTGGATGGGAGACCCAGTACTTC. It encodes CASSFGWETQYF.

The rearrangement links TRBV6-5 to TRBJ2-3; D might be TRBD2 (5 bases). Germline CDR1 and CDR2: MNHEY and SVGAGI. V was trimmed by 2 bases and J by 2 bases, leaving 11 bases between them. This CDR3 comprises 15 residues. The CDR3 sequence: CASSYQSGITDTQYF. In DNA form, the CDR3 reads TGTGCCAGCAGTTACCAGTCCGGGATCACAGATACGCAGTATTTT.

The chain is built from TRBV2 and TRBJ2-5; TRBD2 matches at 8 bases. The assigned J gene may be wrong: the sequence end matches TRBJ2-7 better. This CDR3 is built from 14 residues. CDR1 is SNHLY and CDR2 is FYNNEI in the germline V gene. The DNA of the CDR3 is TGTGCCAGCAGTGCCCGGGAGGGCCGCTACGAGCAGTACTTC. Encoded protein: CASSAREGRYEQYF.

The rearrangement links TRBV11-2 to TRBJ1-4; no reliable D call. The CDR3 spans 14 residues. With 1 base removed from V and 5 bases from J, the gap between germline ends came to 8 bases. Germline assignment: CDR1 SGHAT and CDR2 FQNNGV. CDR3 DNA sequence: TGTGCCAGCAGCTTAGTACAGCAGAATGAAAAACTGTTTTTT. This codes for CASSLVQQNEKLFF.

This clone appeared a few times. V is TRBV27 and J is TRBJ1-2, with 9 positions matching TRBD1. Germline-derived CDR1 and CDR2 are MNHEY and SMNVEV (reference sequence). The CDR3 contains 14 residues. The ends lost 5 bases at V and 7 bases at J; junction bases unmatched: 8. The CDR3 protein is CASSPGQGGSGYTF. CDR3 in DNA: TGTGCCAGCAGTCCGGGACAGGGAGGGAGTGGCTACACCTTC.

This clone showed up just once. This CDR3 is CASSPLIREDTQYF. In DNA form, the CDR3 reads TGTGCCAGCTCACCATTGATTCGGGAAGATACGCAGTATTTT. This chain links TRBV18 with TRBJ2-3, with D possibly matching TRBD2 (5 bases). The CDR3 runs 14 residues. Germline V gene data show CDR1 as KGHSH and CDR2 as LQKENI. V lost 2 bases and J lost 5, with 11 bases in between.

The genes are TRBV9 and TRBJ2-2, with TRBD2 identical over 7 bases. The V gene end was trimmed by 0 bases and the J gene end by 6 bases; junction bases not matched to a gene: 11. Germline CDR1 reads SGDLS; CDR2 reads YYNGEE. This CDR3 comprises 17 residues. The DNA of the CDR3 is TGTGCCAGCAGCGTAGAGGCAGGCGGGAGTAGGGCCGGGGAGCTGTTTTTT. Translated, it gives CASSVEAGGSRAGELFF. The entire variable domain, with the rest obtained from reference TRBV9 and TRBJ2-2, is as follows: DSGVTQTPKHLITATGQRVTLRCSPRSGDLSVYWYQQSLDQGLQFLIQYYNGEERAKGNILERFSAQQFPDLHSELNLSSLELGDSALYFCASSVEAGGSRAGELFFGEGSRLTVL.

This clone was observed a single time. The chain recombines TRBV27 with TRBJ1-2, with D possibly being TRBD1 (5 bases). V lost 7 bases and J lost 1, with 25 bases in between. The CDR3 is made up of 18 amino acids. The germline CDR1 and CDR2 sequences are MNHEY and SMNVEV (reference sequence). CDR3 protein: CASIKSIGSQRGNYGYTF. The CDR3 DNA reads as TGTGCCAGCATTAAAAGTATAGGCAGCCAAAGGGGTAACTATGGCTACACCTTC.

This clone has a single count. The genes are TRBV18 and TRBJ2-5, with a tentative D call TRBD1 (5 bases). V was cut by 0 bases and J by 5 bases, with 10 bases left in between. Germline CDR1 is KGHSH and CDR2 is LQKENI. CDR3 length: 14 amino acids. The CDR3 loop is CASSPPARVETQYF. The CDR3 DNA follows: TGTGCCAGCTCACCACCAGCCAGGGTGGAGACCCAGTACTTC.

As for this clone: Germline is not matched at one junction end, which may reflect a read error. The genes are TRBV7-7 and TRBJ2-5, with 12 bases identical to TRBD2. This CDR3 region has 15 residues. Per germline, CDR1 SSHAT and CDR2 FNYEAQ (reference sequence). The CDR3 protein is CASRPGTSGRETQYF. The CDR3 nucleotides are TGTGCTAGCAGGCCAGGGACTAGCGGGCGGGAGACCCAGTACTTC. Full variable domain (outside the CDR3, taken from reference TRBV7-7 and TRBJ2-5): GAGVSQSPRYKVTKRGQDVTLRCDPISSHATLYWYQQALGQGPEFLTYFNYEAQPDKSGLPSDRFSAERPEGSISTLTIQRTEQRDSAMYRCASRPGTSGRETQYFGPGTRLLVL.

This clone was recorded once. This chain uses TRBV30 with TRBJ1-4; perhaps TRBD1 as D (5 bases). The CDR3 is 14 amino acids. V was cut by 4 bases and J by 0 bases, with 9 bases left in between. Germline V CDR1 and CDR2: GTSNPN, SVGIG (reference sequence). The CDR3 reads CAWMGGATNEKLFF. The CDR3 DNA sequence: TGTGCCTGGATGGGGGGAGCAACTAATGAAAAACTGTTTTTT.

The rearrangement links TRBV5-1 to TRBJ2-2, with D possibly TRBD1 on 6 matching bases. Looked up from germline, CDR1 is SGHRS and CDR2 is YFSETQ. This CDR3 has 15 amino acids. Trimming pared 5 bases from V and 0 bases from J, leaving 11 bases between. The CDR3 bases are TGCGCCAGCAGAATTTGGACAGCGAACACCGGGGAGCTGTTTTTT. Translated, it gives CASRIWTANTGELFF.

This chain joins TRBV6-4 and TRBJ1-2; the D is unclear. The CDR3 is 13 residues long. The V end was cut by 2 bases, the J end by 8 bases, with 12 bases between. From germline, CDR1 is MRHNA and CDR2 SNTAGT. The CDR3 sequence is CASSDPGGIGYTF. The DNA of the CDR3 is TGTGCCAGCAGTGACCCGGGAGGGATCGGCTACACCTTC.

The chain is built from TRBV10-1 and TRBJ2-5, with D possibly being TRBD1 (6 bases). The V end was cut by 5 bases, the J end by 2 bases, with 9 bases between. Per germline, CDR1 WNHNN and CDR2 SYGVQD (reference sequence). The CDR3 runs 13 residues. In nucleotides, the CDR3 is TGCGCCAGCAGTCGACAGGCGCAAGAGACCCAGTACTTC. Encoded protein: CASSRQAQETQYF.

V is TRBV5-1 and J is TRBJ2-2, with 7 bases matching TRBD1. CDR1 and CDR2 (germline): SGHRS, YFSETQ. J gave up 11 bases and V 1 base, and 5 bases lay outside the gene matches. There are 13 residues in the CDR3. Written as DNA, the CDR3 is TGCGCCAGCAGCTTGACAGGGGTACCAGAGCTGTTTTTT. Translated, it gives CASSLTGVPELFF.

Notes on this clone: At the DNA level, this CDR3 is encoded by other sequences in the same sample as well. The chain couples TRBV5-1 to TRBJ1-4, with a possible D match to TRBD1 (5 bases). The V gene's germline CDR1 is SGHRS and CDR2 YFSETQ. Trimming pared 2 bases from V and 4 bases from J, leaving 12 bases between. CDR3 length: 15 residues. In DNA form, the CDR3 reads TGCGCCAGCAGCTTATCCGGGACGGATAATGAAAAACTGTTTTTT. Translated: CASSLSGTDNEKLFF.

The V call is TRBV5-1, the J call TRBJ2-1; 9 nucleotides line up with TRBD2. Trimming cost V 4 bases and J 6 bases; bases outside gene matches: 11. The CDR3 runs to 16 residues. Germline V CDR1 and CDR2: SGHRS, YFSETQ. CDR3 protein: CASSPRGSGGPNEQFF. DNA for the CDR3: TGCGCCAGCAGCCCCAGGGGTAGCGGGGGCCCCAATGAGCAGTTCTTC.

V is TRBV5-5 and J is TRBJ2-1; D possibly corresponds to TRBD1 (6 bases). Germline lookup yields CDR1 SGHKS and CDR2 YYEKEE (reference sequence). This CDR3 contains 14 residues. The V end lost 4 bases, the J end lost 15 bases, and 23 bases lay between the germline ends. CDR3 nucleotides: TGTGCCAGCAGCCCAGGGGTAGGGCCCCTCGTCCCGTTCTTC. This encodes CASSPGVGPLVPFF.

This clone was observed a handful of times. This chain's CDR3 is CASSTTLGTYEQYF. The CDR3 DNA sequence: TGTGCCAGTAGTACGACCTTGGGGACCTACGAGCAGTACTTC. J is TRBJ2-7 and V is TRBV19; no clear D gene. The CDR3 covers 14 residues. V was cut by 4 bases and J by 2 bases, with 12 bases left in between. Germline CDR1 and CDR2: LNHDA and SQIVND (reference sequence).

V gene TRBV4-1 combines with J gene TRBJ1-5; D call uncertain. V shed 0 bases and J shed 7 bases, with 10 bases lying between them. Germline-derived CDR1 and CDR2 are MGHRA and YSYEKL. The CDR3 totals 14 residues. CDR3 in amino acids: CASSQDMGLQPQHF. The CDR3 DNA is TGCGCCAGCAGCCAAGATATGGGTTTGCAGCCCCAGCATTTT.

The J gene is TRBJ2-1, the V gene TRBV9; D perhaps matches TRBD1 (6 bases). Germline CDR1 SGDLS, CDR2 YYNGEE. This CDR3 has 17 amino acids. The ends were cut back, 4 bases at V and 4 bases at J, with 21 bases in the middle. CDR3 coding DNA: TGTGCCAGCAGCTCTAGTGGGGGCACTGGGCGGTACAATGAGCAGTTCTTC. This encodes CASSSSGGTGRYNEQFF. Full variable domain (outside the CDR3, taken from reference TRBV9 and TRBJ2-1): DSGVTQTPKHLITATGQRVTLRCSPRSGDLSVYWYQQSLDQGLQFLIQYYNGEERAKGNILERFSAQQFPDLHSELNLSSLELGDSALYFCASSSSGGTGRYNEQFFGPGTRLTVL.

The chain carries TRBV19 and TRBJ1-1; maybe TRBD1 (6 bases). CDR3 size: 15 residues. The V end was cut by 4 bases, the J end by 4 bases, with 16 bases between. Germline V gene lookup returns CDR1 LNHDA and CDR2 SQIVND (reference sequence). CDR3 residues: CASSTRQARSTEAFF. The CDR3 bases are TGTGCCAGTAGTACCCGACAGGCTAGGAGCACTGAAGCTTTCTTT.

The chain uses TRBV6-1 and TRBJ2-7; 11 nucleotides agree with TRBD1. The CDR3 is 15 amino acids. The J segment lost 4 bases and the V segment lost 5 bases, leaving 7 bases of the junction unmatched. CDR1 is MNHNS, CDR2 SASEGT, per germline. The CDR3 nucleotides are TGTGCCAGCAGTAAAGAGGGACAGGGGGGATACGAGCAGTACTTC. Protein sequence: CASSKEGQGGYEQYF.